Below are 9 T cell receptor beta chains sequenced from a single sample in a study of blood T cells in healthy people across ages. Through a sample-barcoded 5' primer and a J-beta primer mix, a second PCR was run for about 6 to 11 cycles. In TCRdb, the 5' RACE reads were re-called with MiXCR into one record per CDR3 protein. This table holds fewer than 1,200,000 distinct CDR3 sequences, about 25% found once. These data were also filed under a second study, of T cells of mothers and their children.

The sample consisted of blood. These receptors all stem from a girl under 10 years old in good health.

This clonotype was counted only a few times. The CDR3, as DNA: TGTGCCAGCAGTGAAGCGACAGTCAACACTGAAGCTTTCTTT. This gives the protein CASSEATVNTEAFF. The gene calls are TRBV6-1 and TRBJ1-1; D may be TRBD1 (5 bases). CDR3 length: 14 amino acids. V lost 0 bases, J lost 2 bases, and 7 bases lay in between. CDR1 is MNHNS, CDR2 SASEGT, per germline.

The chain is built from TRBV12-3 or TRBV12-4 and TRBJ1-1; 7 bases line up with TRBD1. V lost 5 bases and J lost 5; bases outside the gene matches: 5. The CDR3 length is 13 residues. For the CDR3, the DNA is TGTGCCAGCAGTGGCAGGGGGGTTACTGAAGCTTTCTTT. It yields the protein CASSGRGVTEAFF.

The rearrangement uses TRBV7-8 and TRBJ2-2; a possible D gene is TRBD1 (6 bases). This CDR3 has 17 amino acids. Trimming removed 7 bases from V and 1 base from J, with 19 bases in between. Germline V lookup: CDR1 SGHVS, CDR2 FQNEAQ. In DNA, the CDR3 is TGTGCCAGCACCGTTTTTAAAGGGACACTGAACACCGGGGAGCTGTTTTTT. The encoded protein is CASTVFKGTLNTGELFF.

This clonotype was counted only a few times. The chain has TRBV6-5 and TRBJ2-2; 8 bases match TRBD2. CDR3 length: 13 amino acids. The V gene's germline CDR1 is MNHEY and CDR2 SVGAGI. V shed 8 bases, J shed 4 bases, and the junction held 3 bases outside the gene matches. CDR3 residues: CASYRGGTGELFF. CDR3 coding DNA: TGTGCCAGCTATCGGGGGGGCACCGGGGAGCTGTTTTTT.

This clonotype occurred a few times. The rearrangement joins TRBV20-1 to TRBJ2-1, with TRBD2 identical over 11 bases. The ends lost 4 bases at V and 6 bases at J; junction bases unmatched: 5. The CDR3 has 14 amino acids. Per germline, CDR1 DFQATT and CDR2 SNEGSKA (reference sequence). This CDR3 reads CSATTSGSINEQFF. CDR3 nucleotide sequence: TGCAGTGCTACTACTAGCGGGAGTATCAATGAGCAGTTCTTC.

This chain joins TRBV6-2 or TRBV6-3 and TRBJ2-6; D may be TRBD1 or TRBD2 (5 bases each). V lost 2 bases to trimming and J lost 0 bases, with 14 bases between them. The CDR3 length is 18 residues. Per the germline V gene, CDR1 is MNHEY and CDR2 is SVGEGT. CDR3 in DNA: TGTGCCAGCAGTTACGGGTGGGACCTTAACTCTGGGGCCAACGTCCTGACTTTC. Translated: CASSYGWDLNSGANVLTF.

The chain couples TRBV9 to TRBJ2-1, with D possibly being TRBD2 (6 bases). This CDR3 has 17 residues. Germline loops: CDR1 SGDLS, CDR2 YYNGEE. The V end lost 3 bases, the J end lost 4 bases, and 20 bases lay between the germline ends. The CDR3 coding sequence is TGTGCCAGCAGCGGGGACCGGAGGGCAGCGACTTACAATGAGCAGTTCTTC. The encoded protein is CASSGDRRAATYNEQFF.

The rearrangement links TRBV11-2 to TRBJ2-6; no reliable D call. V was cut by 1 base and J by 1 base, with 11 bases left in between. CDR1 and CDR2 (germline): SGHAT, FQNNGV. CDR3 length: 17 residues. CDR3 coding DNA: TGTGCCAGCAGCTTAGGTGGACGCTTATCTGGGGCCAACGTCCTGACTTTC. Translation gives CASSLGGRLSGANVLTF.

The table lists this clonotype with many counts. The chain carries TRBV7-2 and TRBJ1-3, with D unclear. Germline V gene sequence: CDR1 SGHTA, CDR2 FQGNSA. Trimming pared 2 bases from V and 4 bases from J, leaving 18 bases between. CDR3 length equals 17 residues. The CDR3, as DNA: TGTGCCAGCAGCTTACTCTCGGGTAGTCTGTGGGGAAACACCATATATTTT. Amino acids: CASSLLSGSLWGNTIYF.